This TCR beta chain was obtained from a study of T cell repertoires in cytomegalovirus infection. TCRdb processed the reads anew with MiXCR; each CDR3 protein has one entry. Of approximately 700,000 distinct CDR3 sequences in the sample, less than 40% were seen once. Notes on this clonotype: Its antigen is not identified. At one of its ends the junction is not consistent with the germline gene, which may arise from a read error.

Germline V gene data show CDR1 as LNHNV and CDR2 as YYDKDF (reference sequence). This CDR3 has 16 residues. Study-wide findings and caveats: CMV-specific HLA-C-restricted TCR beta clonotypes dominated the ex vivo response.

This sequence joins TRBV15 and TRBJ2-1, with TRBD2 matching over 7 bases. The sample taken for sequencing was PBMCs. The sequence came from a human donor in good health (CMV status not recorded). Some clones in this sample may be carry-over from other donors' samples. Here the CDR3 reads CSTSRDHAISGSEQFF. The CDR3 DNA reads as TGTTCCACCAGCAGAGATCACGCAATTAGCGGGTCTGAGCAGTTCTTC.